The 3 T cell receptor beta chains listed next were all sequenced from one sample in a study of OX40 agonist ivuxolimab in advanced cancers. Only in-frame clones appear in the TCRdb table, and some are missing; sequencing was by immunoSEQ multiplex PCR. The sample records 100,000 or so clones, approximately 87% being singletons. The sequences come from CD4+ or CD8+ T cells sorted from blood, collected in a trial of the OX40 agonist ivuxolimab. These receptors came from an adult with an advanced solid tumor such as melanoma, head and neck, liver or kidney cancer.

The genes are TRBV6-4 and TRBJ1-5; no firm D call. CDR1 is MRHNA and CDR2 is SNTAGT in the germline V gene. There are 13 residues in the CDR3. The V end lost 6 bases, the J end lost 7 bases, and 13 bases lay between the germline ends. This chain's CDR3 is CASSSLMGQPQHF. The CDR3 DNA follows: TGTGCCAGCAGCTCGCTTATGGGACAGCCCCAGCATTTT.

The J gene is TRBJ1-3, the V gene TRBV6-4, with TRBD1 matching 9 bases. The ends lost 7 bases at V and 5 bases at J; junction bases unmatched: 9. The CDR3 spans 15 residues. Germline V gives CDR1 MRHNA, CDR2 SNTAGT. The CDR3 DNA is TGTGCCAGCACCCCGTCGGGACAGGGAAGAAACACCATATATTTT. Translating gives CASTPSGQGRNTIYF.

The chain couples TRBV6-5 to TRBJ2-7; D not certain. CDR1 and CDR2 from the germline V gene are MNHEY and SVGAGI. The CDR3 is 16 residues long. V was pared by 2 bases and J by 0 bases, with 14 bases between. Written as DNA, the CDR3 is TGTGCCAGCAGTTACAGTCGGTACTTCACCTCCTACGAGCAGTACTTC. Translating gives CASSYSRYFTSYEQYF.